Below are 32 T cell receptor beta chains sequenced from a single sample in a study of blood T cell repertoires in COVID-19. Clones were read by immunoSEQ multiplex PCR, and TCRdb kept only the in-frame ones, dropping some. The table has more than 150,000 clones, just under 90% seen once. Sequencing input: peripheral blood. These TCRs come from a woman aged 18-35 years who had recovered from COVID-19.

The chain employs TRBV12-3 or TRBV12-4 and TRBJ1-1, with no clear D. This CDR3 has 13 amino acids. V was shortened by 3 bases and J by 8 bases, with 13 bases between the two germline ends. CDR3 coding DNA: TGTGCCAGCAGTTTTGGGTACAGCATCGAAGCTTTCTTT. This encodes CASSFGYSIEAFF.

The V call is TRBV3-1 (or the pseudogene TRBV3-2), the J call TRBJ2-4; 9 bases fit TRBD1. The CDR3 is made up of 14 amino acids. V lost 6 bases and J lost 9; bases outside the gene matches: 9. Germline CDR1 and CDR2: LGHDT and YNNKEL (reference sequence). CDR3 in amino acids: CASSFRDRVPIQYF. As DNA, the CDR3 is TGTGCCAGCAGTTTCCGGGACAGGGTCCCCATTCAGTACTTC.

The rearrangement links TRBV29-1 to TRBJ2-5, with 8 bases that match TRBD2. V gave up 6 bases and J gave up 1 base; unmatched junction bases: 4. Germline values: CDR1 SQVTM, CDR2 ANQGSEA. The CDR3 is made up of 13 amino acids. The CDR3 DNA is TGCAGCGTGAACGGACTAGCCCAAGAGACCCAGTACTTC. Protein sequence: CSVNGLAQETQYF.

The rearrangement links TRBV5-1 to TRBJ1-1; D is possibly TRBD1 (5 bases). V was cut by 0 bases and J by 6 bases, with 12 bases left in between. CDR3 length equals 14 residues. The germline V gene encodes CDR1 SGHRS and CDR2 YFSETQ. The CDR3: CASSLVGAGSEAFF. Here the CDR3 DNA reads TGCGCCAGCAGCTTGGTAGGGGCGGGATCTGAAGCTTTCTTT.

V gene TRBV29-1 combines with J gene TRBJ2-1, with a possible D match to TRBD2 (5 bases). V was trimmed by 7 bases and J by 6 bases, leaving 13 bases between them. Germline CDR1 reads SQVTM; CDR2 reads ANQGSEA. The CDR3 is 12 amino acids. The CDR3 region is CSARGASNEQFF. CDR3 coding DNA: TGCAGCGCCCGGGGAGCGAGCAATGAGCAGTTCTTC.

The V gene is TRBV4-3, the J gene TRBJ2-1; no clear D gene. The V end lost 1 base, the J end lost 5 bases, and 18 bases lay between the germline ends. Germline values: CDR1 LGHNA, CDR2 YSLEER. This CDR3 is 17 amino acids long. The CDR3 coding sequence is TGCGCCAGCAGCCAAGGGGTCGTCGCCAGGCCACACAATGAGCAGTTCTTC. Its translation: CASSQGVVARPHNEQFF.

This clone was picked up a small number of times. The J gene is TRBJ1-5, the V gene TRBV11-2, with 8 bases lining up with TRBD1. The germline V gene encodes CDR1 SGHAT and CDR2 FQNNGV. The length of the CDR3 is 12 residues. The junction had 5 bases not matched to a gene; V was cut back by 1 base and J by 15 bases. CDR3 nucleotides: TGTGCCAGCAGCTTAGGACAGGGGTTACTGCATTTT. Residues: CASSLGQGLLHF.

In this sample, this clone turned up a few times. The CDR3 sequence is CASSLLGSGQGGQQPQHF. In DNA, the CDR3 is TGTGCCAGCAGCTTGCTAGGTAGCGGACAGGGGGGGCAGCAGCCCCAGCATTTT. The chain couples TRBV5-6 to TRBJ1-5, with TRBD1 matching over 10 bases. Germline CDR1 is SGHDT and CDR2 is YYEEEE. The CDR3 totals 18 residues. V dropped 1 base and J dropped 7; count of bases not matched to a gene: 14.

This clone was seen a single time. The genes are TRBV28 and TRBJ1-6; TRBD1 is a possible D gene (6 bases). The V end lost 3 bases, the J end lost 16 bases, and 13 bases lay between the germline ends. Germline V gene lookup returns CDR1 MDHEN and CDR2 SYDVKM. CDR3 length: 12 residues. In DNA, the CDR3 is TGTGCCAGCAGTTTGGGGGGGCTCATACTCCACTTT. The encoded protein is CASSLGGLILHF.

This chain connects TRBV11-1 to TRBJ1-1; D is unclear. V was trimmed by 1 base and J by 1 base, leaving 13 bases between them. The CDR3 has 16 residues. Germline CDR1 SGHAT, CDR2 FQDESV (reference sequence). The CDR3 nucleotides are TGTGCCAGCAGCTTAGAGCAGGTATCCCGGAACACTGAAGCTTTCTTT. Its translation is CASSLEQVSRNTEAFF. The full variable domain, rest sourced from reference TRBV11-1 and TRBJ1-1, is EAEVAQSPRYKITEKSQAVAFWCDPISGHATLYWYRQILGQGPELLVQFQDESVVDDSQLPKDRFSAERLKGVDSTLKIQPAELGDSAMYLCASSLEQVSRNTEAFFGQGTRLTVV.

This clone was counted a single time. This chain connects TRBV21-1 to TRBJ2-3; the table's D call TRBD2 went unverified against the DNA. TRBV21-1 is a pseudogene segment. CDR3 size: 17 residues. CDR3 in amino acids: CASSSNTDSGIVNTQYF. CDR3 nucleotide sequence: TGTGCCAGCAGCTCCAATACCGACAGCGGGATTGTGAATACGCAGTATTTT.

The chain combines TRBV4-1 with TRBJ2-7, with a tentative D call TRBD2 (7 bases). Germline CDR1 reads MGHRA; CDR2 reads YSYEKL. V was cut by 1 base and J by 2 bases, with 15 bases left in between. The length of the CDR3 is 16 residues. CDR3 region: CASSQVLQRDTYEQYF. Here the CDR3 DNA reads TGCGCCAGCAGCCAAGTGCTCCAGCGGGACACCTACGAGCAGTACTTC.

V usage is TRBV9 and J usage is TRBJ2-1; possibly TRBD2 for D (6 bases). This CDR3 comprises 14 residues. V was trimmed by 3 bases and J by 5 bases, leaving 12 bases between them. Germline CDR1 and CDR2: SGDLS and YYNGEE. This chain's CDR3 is CASSGGLGDNEQFF. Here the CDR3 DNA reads TGTGCCAGCAGCGGGGGACTTGGCGACAATGAGCAGTTCTTC.

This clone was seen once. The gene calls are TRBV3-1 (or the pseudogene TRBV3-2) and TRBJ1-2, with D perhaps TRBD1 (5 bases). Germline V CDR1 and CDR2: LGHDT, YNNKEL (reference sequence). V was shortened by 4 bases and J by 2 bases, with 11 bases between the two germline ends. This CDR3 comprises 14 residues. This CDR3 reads CASSPIGGNYGYTF. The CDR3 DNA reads TGTGCCAGCAGCCCGATCGGGGGGAACTATGGCTACACCTTC.

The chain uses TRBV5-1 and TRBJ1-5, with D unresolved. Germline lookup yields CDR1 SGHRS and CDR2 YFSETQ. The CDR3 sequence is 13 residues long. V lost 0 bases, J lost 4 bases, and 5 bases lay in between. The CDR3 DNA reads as TGCGCCAGCAGCTTGGTGTCTAATCAGCCCCAGCATTTT. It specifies CASSLVSNQPQHF.

CDR3 amino acids: CASSLGDSEAFF. The CDR3 DNA follows: TGTGCCAGCAGCCTAGGGGACTCTGAAGCTTTCTTT. This chain links TRBV14 with TRBJ1-1; D possibly corresponds to TRBD1 (5 bases). Trimming pared 4 bases from V and 6 bases from J, leaving 9 bases between. Germline values: CDR1 SGHDN, CDR2 FVKESK. The CDR3 runs to 12 residues. The complete variable domain, with remaining parts taken from reference TRBV14 and TRBJ1-1, reads EAGVTQFPSHSVIEKGQTVTLRCDPISGHDNLYWYRRVMGKEIKFLLHFVKESKQDESGMPNNRFLAERTGGTYSTLKVQPAELEDSGVYFCASSLGDSEAFFGQGTRLTVV.

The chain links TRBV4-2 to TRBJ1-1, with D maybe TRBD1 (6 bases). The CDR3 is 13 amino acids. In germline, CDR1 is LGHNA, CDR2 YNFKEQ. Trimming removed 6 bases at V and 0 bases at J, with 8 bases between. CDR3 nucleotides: TGTGCCAGCAGTGGACAGCTGAACACTGAAGCTTTCTTT. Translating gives CASSGQLNTEAFF.

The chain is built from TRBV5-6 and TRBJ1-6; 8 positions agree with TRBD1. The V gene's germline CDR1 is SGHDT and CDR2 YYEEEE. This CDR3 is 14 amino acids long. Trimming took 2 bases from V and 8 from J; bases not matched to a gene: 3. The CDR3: CASSFGQGYSPLHF. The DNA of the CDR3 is TGTGCCAGCAGCTTTGGACAGGGTTATTCACCCCTCCACTTT. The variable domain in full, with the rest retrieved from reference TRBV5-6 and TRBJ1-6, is DAGVTQSPTHLIKTRGQQVTLRCSPKSGHDTVSWYQQALGQGPQFIFQYYEEEERQRGNFPDRFSGHQFPNYSSELNVNALLLGDSALYLCASSFGQGYSPLHFGNGTRLTVT.

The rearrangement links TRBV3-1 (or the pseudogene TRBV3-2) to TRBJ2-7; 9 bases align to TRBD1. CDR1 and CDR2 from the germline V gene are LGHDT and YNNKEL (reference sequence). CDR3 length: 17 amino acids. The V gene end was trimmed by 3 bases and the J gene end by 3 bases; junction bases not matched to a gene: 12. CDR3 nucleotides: TGTGCCAGCAGCCACGGGACAGGGAGAGGGAAGTTCTACGAGCAGTACTTC. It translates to CASSHGTGRGKFYEQYF.

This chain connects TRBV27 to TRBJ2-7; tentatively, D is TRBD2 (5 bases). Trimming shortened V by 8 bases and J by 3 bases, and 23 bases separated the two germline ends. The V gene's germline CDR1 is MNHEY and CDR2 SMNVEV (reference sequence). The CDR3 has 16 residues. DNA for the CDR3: TGTGCCAGCGCCTCCTATACGGGATTGAAGTACTACGAGCAGTACGTC. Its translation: CASASYTGLKYYEQYV.

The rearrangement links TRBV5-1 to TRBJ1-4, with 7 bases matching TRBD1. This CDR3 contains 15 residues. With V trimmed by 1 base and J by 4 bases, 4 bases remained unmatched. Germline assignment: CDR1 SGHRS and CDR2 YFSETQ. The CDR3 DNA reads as TGCGCCAGCAGCTTGCAGGGGGTTCGTAATGAAAAACTGTTTTTT. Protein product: CASSLQGVRNEKLFF.

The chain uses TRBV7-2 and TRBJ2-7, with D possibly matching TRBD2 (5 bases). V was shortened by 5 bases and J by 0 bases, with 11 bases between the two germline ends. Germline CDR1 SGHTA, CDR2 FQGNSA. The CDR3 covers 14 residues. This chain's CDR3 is CASSLEGSSYEQYV. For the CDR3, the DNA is TGTGCCAGCAGCCTGGAAGGGAGCTCCTACGAGCAGTACGTC.

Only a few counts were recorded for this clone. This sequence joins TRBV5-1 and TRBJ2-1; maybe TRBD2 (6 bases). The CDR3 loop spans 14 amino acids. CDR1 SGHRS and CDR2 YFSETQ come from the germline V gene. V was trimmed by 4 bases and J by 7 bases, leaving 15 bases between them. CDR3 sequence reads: CASSATGVGNEQFF. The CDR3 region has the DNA TGCGCCAGCAGCGCGACGGGAGTAGGGAATGAGCAGTTCTTC.

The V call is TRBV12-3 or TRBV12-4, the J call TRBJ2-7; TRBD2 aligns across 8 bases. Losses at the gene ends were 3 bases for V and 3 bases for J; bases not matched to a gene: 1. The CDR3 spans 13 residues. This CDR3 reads CASSLAGGYEQYF. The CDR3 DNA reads TGTGCCAGCAGTTTGGCGGGGGGCTACGAGCAGTACTTC.

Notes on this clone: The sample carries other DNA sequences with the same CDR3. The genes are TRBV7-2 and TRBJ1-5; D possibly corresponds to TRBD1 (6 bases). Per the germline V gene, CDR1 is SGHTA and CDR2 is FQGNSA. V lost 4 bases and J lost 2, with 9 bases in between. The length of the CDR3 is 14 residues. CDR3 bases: TGTGCCAGCAGCTCAAGACAGGGCAATCAGCCCCAGCATTTT. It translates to CASSSRQGNQPQHF.

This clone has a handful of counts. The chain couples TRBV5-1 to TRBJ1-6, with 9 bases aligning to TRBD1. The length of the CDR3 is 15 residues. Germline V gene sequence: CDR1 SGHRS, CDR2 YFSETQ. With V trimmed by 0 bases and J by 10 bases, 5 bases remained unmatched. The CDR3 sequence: CASSLGDRAESPLHF. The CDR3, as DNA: TGCGCCAGCAGCTTGGGGGACAGGGCTGAATCACCCCTCCACTTT. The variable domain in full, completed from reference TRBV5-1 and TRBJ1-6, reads KAGVTQTPRYLIKTRGQQVTLSCSPISGHRSVSWYQQTPGQGLQFLFEYFSETQRNKGNFPGRFSGRQFSNSRSEMNVSTLELGDSALYLCASSLGDRAESPLHFGNGTRLTVT.

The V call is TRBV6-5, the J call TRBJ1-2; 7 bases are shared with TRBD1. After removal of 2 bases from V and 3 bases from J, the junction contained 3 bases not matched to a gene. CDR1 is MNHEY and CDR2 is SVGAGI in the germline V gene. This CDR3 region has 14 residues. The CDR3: CASSYVQGDYGYTF. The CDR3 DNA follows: TGTGCCAGCAGTTACGTCCAGGGGGACTATGGCTACACCTTC.

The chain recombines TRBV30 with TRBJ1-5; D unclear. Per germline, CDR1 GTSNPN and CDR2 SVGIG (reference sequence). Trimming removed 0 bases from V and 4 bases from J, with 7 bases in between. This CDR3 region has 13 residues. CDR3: CAWSVRGNQPQHF. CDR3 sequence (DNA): TGTGCCTGGAGTGTACGGGGAAATCAGCCCCAGCATTTT.

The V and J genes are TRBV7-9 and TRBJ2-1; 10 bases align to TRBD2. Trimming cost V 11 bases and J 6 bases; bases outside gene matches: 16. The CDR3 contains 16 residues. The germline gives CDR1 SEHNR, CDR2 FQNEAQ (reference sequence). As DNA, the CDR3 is TGTGCCCATAACCCCCTCTCTAGCGGGAGTATCAATGAGCAGTTCTTC. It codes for CAHNPLSSGSINEQFF.

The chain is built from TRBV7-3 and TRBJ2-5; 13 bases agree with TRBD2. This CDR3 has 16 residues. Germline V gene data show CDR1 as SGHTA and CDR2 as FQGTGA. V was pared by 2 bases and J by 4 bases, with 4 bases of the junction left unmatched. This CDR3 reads CASSLGLAGVVETQYF. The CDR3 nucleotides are TGTGCCAGCAGCTTAGGACTAGCGGGAGTAGTAGAGACCCAGTACTTC.

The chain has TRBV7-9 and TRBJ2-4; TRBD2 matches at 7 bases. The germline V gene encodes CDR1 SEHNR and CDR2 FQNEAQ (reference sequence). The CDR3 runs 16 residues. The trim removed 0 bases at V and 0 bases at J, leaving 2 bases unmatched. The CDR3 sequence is CASSLAGEGAKNIQYF. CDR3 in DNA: TGTGCCAGCAGCTTAGCGGGGGAGGGAGCCAAAAACATTCAGTACTTC. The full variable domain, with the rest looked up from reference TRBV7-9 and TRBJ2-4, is DTGVSQNPRHKITKRGQNVTFRCDPISEHNRLYWYRQTLGQGPEFLTYFQNEAQLEKSRLLSDRFSAERPKGSFSTLEIQRTEQGDSAMYLCASSLAGEGAKNIQYFGAGTRLSVL.

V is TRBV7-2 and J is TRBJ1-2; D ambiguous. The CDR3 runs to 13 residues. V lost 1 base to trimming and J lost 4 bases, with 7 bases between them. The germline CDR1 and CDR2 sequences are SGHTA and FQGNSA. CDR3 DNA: TGTGCCAGCAGCTTAGACCCGGGCTATGGCTACACCTTC. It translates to CASSLDPGYGYTF.